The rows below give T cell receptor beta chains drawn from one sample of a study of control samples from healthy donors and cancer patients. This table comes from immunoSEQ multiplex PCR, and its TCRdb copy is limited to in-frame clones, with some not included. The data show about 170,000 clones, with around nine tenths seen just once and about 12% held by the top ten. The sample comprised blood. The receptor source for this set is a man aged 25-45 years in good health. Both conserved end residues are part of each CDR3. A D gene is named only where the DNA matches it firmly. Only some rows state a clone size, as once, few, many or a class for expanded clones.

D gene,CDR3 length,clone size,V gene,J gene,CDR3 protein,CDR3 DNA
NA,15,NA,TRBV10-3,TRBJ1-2,CAISESGGIGYGYTF,TGTGCCATCAGTGAGTCCGGGGGAATCGGGTATGGCTACACCTTC
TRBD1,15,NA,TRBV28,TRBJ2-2,CASTPGGPNTGELFF,TGTGCCAGCACCCCAGGGGGACCCAACACCGGGGAGCTGTTTTTT
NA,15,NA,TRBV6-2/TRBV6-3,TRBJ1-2,CASSVQGTANYGYTF,TGTGCCAGCAGTGTTCAGGGGACCGCTAACTATGGCTACACCTTC
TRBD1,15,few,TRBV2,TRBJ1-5,CASRLTGGSNQPQHF,TGTGCCAGCAGACTGACAGGGGGCAGTAATCAGCCCCAGCATTTT
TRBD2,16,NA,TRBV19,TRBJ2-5,CACSPGLAGVKETQYF,TGTGCCTGCTCACCGGGACTAGCGGGAGTCAAAGAGACCCAGTACTTC
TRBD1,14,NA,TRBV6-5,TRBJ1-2,CASRPDRGHYGYTF,TGTGCCAGCAGACCGGACAGGGGGCACTATGGCTACACCTTC
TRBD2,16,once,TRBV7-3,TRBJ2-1,CASSPGGRGRDNEQFF,TGTGCCAGCAGCCCTGGCGGGCGGGGGAGAGACAATGAGCAGTTCTTC
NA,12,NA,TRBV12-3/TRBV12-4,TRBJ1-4,CASRQGNEKLFF,TGTGCCAGCAGACAGGGTAATGAAAAACTGTTTTTT
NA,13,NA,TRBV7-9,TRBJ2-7,CASSLAGRFEQYF,TGTGCCAGCAGCTTAGCCGGCAGATTCGAGCAGTACTTC
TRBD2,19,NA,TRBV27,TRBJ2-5,CASSLSGLAGGLLQETQYF,TGTGCCAGCAGTTTATCCGGACTAGCGGGGGGGCTACTCCAAGAGACCCAGTACTTC
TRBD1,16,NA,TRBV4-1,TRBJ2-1,CASSQATGLWGNEQFF,TGCGCCAGCAGCCAGGCGACAGGGCTATGGGGCAATGAGCAGTTCTTC
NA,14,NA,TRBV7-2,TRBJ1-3,CASSFQGGGNTIYF,TGTGCCAGCAGCTTTCAGGGTGGTGGAAACACCATATATTTT
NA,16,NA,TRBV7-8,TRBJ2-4,CASSPRQGGSYDIQYF,TGTGCCAGCAGCCCCCGACAGGGAGGGTCGTATGACATTCAGTACTTC
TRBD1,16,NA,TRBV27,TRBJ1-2,CASSRGQGVSNYGYTF,TGTGCCAGCAGTCGCGGACAGGGGGTTTCTAACTATGGCTACACCTTC
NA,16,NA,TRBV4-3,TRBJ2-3,CASSQDYRVRADTQYF,TGCGCCAGCAGCCAAGATTACAGGGTTAGGGCAGATACGCAGTATTTT
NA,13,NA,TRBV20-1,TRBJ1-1,CSASDPKTPEAFF,TGCAGTGCTAGTGACCCTAAGACCCCTGAAGCTTTCTTT
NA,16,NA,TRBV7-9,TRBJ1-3,CASSSTIVVLGNTIYF,TGTGCCAGCAGCTCGACCATAGTGGTATTAGGAAACACCATATATTTT
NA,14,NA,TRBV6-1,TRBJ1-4,CASSDTGYNEKLFF,TGTGCCAGCAGTGACACAGGCTATAATGAAAAACTGTTTTTT
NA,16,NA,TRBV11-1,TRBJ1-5,CASSYRAGWSNQPQHF,TGTGCCAGCAGCTACCGCGCAGGATGGAGCAATCAGCCCCAGCATTTT
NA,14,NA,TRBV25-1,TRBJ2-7,CASSRAGTSYEQYF,TGTGCCAGCAGCCGAGCTGGAACGTCCTACGAGCAGTACTTC
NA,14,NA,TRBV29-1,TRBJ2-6,CSVAKGTGANVLTF,TGCAGCGTTGCAAAGGGGACTGGGGCCAACGTCCTGACTTTC
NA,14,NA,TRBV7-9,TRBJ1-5,CASSLVGGDQPQHF,TGTGCCAGCAGCTTAGTCGGGGGGGATCAGCCCCAGCATTTT
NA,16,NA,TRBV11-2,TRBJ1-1,CASSLDLFTPNTEAFF,TGTGCCAGCAGCTTAGATCTCTTTACTCCGAACACTGAAGCTTTCTTT
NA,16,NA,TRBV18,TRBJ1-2,CASSEFPTATNYGYTF,TGTGCCAGCTCCGAATTCCCGACGGCTACTAACTATGGCTACACCTTC
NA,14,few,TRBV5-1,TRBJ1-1,CASSLHDRGTEAFF,TGCGCCAGCAGCTTACATGATCGAGGCACTGAAGCTTTCTTT
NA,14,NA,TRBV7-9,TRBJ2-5,CASSPRGPQETQYF,TGTGCCAGCAGCCCCAGGGGACCGCAAGAGACCCAGTACTTC
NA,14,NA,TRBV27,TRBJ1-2,CASSLSRWAGGYTF,TGTGCCAGCAGTTTAAGTCGCTGGGCTGGAGGCTACACCTTC
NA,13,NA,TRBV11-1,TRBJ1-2,CASSLEGVGGYTF,TGTGCCAGCAGCTTAGAAGGGGTCGGCGGCTACACCTTC
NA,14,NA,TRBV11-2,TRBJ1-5,CASSSGGVNQPQHF,TGTGCCAGCAGCTCCGGCGGGGTCAATCAGCCCCAGCATTTT
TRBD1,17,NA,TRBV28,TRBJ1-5,CASSQQGALGGYQPQHF,TGTGCCAGCAGTCAACAGGGGGCCTTAGGGGGTTATCAGCCCCAGCATTTT
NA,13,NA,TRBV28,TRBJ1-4,CASSLEKIEKLFF,TGTGCCAGCAGTTTAGAAAAGATTGAAAAACTGTTTTTT
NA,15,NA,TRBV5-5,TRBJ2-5,CASGGYGTYQETQYF,TGTGCCTCAGGTGGATACGGCACATATCAAGAGACCCAGTACTTC
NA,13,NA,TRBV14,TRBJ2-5,CASSQERAGTQYF,TGTGCCAGCAGCCAAGAACGAGCGGGGACCCAGTACTTC
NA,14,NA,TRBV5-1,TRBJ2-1,CASSLEGHYNEQFF,TGCGCCAGCAGCTTGGAGGGACACTACAATGAGCAGTTCTTC
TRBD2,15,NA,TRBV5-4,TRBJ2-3,CASSSTSRRADTQYF,TGTGCCAGCAGCTCGACTAGCCGGAGGGCAGATACGCAGTATTTT
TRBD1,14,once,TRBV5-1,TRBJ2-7,CASGLGTVNYEQYF,TGCGCCAGCGGTTTAGGGACAGTGAACTACGAGCAGTACTTC
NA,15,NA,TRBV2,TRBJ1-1,CASSEAGLTNTEAFF,TGTGCCAGCAGTGAAGCAGGACTTACTAACACTGAAGCTTTCTTT
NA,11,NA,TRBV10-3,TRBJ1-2,CAITGGSGYTF,TGTGCCATCACAGGAGGTTCTGGCTACACCTTC
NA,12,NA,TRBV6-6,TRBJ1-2,CASRGGAPVYTF,TGTGCCAGCAGAGGAGGGGCGCCCGTCTACACCTTC
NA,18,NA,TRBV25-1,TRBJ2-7,CASSESAKIVEDLYEQYF,TGTGCCAGCAGTGAATCGGCGAAAATTGTAGAAGATCTCTACGAGCAGTACTTC